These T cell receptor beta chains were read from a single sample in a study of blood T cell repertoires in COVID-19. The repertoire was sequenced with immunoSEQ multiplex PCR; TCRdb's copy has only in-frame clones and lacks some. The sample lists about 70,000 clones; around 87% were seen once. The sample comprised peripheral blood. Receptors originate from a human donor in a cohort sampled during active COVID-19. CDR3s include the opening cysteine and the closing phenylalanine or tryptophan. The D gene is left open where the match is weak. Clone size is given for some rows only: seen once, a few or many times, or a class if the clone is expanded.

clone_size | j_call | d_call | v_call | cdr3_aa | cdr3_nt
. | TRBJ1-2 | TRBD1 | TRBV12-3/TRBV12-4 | CASSLRTGHGYTF | TGTGCCAGCAGCCTTCGGACAGGGCATGGCTACACCTTC
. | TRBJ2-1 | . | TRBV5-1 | CASSLRIPRDNEQFF | TGCGCCAGCAGCTTGCGAATTCCCAGGGACAATGAGCAGTTCTTC
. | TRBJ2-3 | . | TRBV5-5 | CASSSGHTSSTDTQYF | TGTGCCAGCAGCTCGGGACACACTTCGAGCACAGATACGCAGTATTTT
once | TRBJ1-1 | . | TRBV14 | CASSQRGNTEAFF | TGTGCCAGCAGCCAACGGGGGAACACTGAAGCTTTCTTT
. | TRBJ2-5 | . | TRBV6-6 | CASSPQETQYF | TGTGCCAGCAGTCCACAAGAGACCCAGTACTTC
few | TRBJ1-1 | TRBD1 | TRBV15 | CATDRGHLGLNTEAFF | TGTGCCACCGACAGGGGGCATCTGGGGCTGAACACTGAAGCTTTCTTT
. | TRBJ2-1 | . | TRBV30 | CAWSGAGFNEQFF | TGTGCCTGGAGCGGCGCGGGGTTCAATGAGCAGTTCTTC
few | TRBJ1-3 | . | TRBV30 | CAWGRGTGNTIYF | TGTGCCTGGGGAAGGGGGACTGGAAACACCATATATTTT
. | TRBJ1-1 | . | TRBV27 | CASSYGTLNTEAFF | TGTGCCAGCAGTTACGGGACATTGAACACTGAAGCTTTCTTT
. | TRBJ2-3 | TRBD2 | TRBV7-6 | CASSLSTSGGVLTDTQYF | TGTGCCAGCAGCTTATCCACTAGCGGGGGCGTACTCACAGATACGCAGTATTTT
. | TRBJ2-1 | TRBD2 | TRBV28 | CASSLFLGGGGLAGGPSTAEQFF | TGTGCCAGCAGTTTATTTTTGGGGGGGGGCGGACTAGCGGGGGGGCCTTCTACCGCTGAGCAGTTCTTC
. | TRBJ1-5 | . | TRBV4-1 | CASSQDAGGNNQPQHF | TGCGCCAGCAGCCAAGATGCGGGAGGGAACAATCAGCCCCAGCATTTT
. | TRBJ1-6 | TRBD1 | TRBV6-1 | CASSEWAGGYNSPLHF | TGTGCCAGCAGTGAATGGGCAGGGGGTTATAATTCACCCCTCCACTTT
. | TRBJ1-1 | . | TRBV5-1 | CASSLLSGLYTEAFF | TGCGCCAGCAGCTTGCTTTCAGGGTTGTACACTGAAGCTTTCTTT
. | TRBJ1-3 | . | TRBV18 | CASSPLAGSGNTIYF | TGTGCCAGCTCACCATTGGCAGGCTCTGGAAACACCATATATTTT
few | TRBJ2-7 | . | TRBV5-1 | CASRPREGDYEQYF | TGCGCCAGCAGGCCCAGGGAAGGGGACTACGAGCAGTACTTC
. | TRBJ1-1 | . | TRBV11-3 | CASSYQGGNTEAFF | TGTGCCAGCAGCTATCAGGGTGGGAACACTGAAGCTTTCTTT
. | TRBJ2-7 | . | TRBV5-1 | CASSVTGIPYEQYF | TGCGCCAGCAGCGTCACAGGGATCCCCTACGAGCAGTACTTC
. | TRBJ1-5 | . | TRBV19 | CASMSSGSFVQPQHF | TGTGCCAGTATGTCATCGGGGAGTTTTGTTCAGCCCCAGCATTTT
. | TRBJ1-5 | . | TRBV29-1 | CSVDGGSNQPQHF | TGCAGCGTTGATGGAGGGAGCAATCAGCCCCAGCATTTT
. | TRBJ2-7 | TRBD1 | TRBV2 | CASSGLTGTGVFAYEQYF | TGTGCCAGCAGCGGATTAACCGGGACAGGGGTTTTTGCTTACGAGCAGTACTTC
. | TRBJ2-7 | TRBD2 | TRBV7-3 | CASSLASGGSYEQYF | TGTGCCAGCAGCTTAGCTAGCGGGGGCTCCTACGAGCAGTACTTC
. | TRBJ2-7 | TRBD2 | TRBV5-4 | CASSFPGLAGGRNEQYF | TGTGCCAGCAGCTTCCCGGGACTAGCGGGGGGGCGAAACGAGCAGTACTTC
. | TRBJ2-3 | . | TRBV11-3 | CASSLGTTVSDTQYF | TGTGCCAGCAGCTTAGGTACGACAGTATCAGATACGCAGTATTTT
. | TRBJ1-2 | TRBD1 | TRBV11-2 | CASSLAGTGGSGYTF | TGTGCCAGCAGCTTAGCCGGGACAGGGGGCAGTGGCTACACCTTC
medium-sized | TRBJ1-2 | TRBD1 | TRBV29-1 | CSVEGPLGQGGYTF | TGCAGCGTTGAAGGGCCCTTAGGACAGGGGGGCTACACCTTC
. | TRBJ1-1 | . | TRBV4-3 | CASSQGYGGGSAEAFF | TGCGCCAGCAGCCAAGGATATGGGGGAGGGAGTGCTGAAGCTTTCTTT
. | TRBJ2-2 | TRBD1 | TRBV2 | CASARDRRNTGELFF | TGTGCCAGCGCCCGGGACAGAAGGAACACCGGGGAGCTGTTTTTT
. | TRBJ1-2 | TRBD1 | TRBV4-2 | CASSQDLRQGAGGYTF | TGTGCCAGCAGCCAAGATTTGAGACAGGGGGCGGGTGGCTACACCTTC
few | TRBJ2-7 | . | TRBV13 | CASSLWGHEQYF | TGTGCCAGCAGCTTATGGGGGCACGAGCAGTACTTC
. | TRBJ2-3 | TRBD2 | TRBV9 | CASSVGASGGVDTQYF | TGTGCCAGCAGCGTAGGTGCTAGCGGGGGGGTTGATACGCAGTATTTT
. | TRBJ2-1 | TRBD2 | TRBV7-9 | CASSPRLAGDNEQFF | TGTGCCAGCAGCCCCCGACTAGCGGGGGACAATGAGCAGTTCTTC
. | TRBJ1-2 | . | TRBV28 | CASSSTSYGYTF | TGTGCCAGCAGTAGTACGAGCTATGGCTACACCTTC
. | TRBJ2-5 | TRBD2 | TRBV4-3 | CASSQVTTSGGAEETQYF | TGCGCCAGCAGCCAAGTCACGACTAGCGGGGGGGCGGAAGAGACCCAGTACTTC
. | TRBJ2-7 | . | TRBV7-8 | CASSLSLGRDSTYEQYF | TGTGCCAGCAGCTTATCCCTTGGCAGGGATTCTACCTACGAGCAGTACTTC
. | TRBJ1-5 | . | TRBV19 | CASSTARSGDGNQPQHF | TGTGCCAGTAGTACCGCTCGTTCGGGGGACGGCAATCAGCCCCAGCATTTT
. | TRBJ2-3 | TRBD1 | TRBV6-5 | CASSYRQGSPDTQYF | TGTGCCAGCAGTTACCGACAGGGTTCTCCAGATACGCAGTATTTT
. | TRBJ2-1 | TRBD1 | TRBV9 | CASSMWTGAYNEQFF | TGTGCCAGCAGCATGTGGACAGGAGCCTACAATGAGCAGTTCTTC
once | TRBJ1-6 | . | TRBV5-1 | CASSRTPDSPLHF | TGCGCCAGCAGCCGCACCCCGGATTCACCCCTCCACTTT
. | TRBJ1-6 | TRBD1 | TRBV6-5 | CASSSGTGNSPLHF | TGTGCCAGCAGCTCCGGGACAGGGAATTCACCCCTCCACTTT
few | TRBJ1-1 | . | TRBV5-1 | CASSLFDRGRTEAFF | TGCGCCAGCAGCTTGTTTGATCGGGGGAGGACTGAAGCTTTCTTT